A single sample is the source of the 27 T cell receptor beta chains below, sequenced in a study of radiation and T cells in renal cell carcinoma. Profiling relied on immunoSEQ multiplex PCR, and the TCRdb table lists in-frame clones only, not all of them. The sample lists over 60,000 clones, around 78% occurring once. Time point specified: blood 4 weeks post-SBRT, at nephrectomy. Treatment indicated: 15 Gy SBRT to primary tumor, nephrectomy 4 weeks later. The input for sequencing was blood, taken from a patient whose treatment included radiotherapy and nephrectomy. The source is a woman in her sixties or seventies with renal cell carcinoma.

This clone was counted only a few times. This chain joins TRBV9 and TRBJ2-2; a weak D match, TRBD1 (5 bases). The CDR3 covers 14 residues. The V gene's germline CDR1 is SGDLS and CDR2 YYNGEE. V shed 3 bases and J shed 5 bases, with 11 bases lying between them. In nucleotides, the CDR3 is TGTGCCAGCAGCGGGCAGGGTTGGACCGGGGAGCTGTTTTTT. This translates into CASSGQGWTGELFF.

The chain recombines TRBV5-1 with TRBJ2-1; the D gene is possibly TRBD1 (5 bases). CDR1 is SGHRS, CDR2 YFSETQ, per germline. V was pared by 3 bases and J by 4 bases, with 8 bases between. The CDR3 extends over 13 amino acids. The CDR3 is CASSSDRYNEQFF. In DNA, the CDR3 is TGCGCCAGCAGCTCAGACAGATACAATGAGCAGTTCTTC.

V usage is TRBV5-5 and J usage is TRBJ1-3; D not certain. Germline values: CDR1 SGHKS, CDR2 YYEKEE (reference sequence). Trimming took 4 bases from V and 4 from J, leaving 15 bases between them. The CDR3 spans 15 residues. This chain's CDR3 is CASSRTGFIGNTIYF. The CDR3 region has the DNA TGTGCCAGCAGCCGCACGGGCTTCATCGGAAACACCATATATTTT. The whole variable domain, remainder taken from reference TRBV5-5 and TRBJ1-3, is DAGVTQSPTHLIKTRGQQVTLRCSPISGHKSVSWYQQVLGQGPQFIFQYYEKEERGRGNFPDRFSARQFPNYSSELNVNALLLGDSALYLCASSRTGFIGNTIYFGEGSWLTVV.

This chain connects TRBV2 to TRBJ2-5; D is ambiguous. The better agreement between TRBJ2-7 and the DNA end casts doubt on the J call. The CDR3 spans 11 residues. The germline CDR1 and CDR2 sequences are SNHLY and FYNNEI. For the CDR3, the DNA is TGTGCCAGCACCCAAGCCTACGAGCAGTACTTC. Translation: CASTQAYEQYF.

The rearrangement uses TRBV19 and TRBJ2-5, with 8 bases matching TRBD2. The CDR3 runs to 13 residues. V shed 7 bases and J 4 bases; nucleotides not matched to a gene: 5. Germline assignment: CDR1 LNHDA and CDR2 SQIVND (reference sequence). CDR3 sequence: CASTPGGIETQYF. The CDR3 region has the DNA TGTGCCAGTACCCCGGGAGGGATAGAGACCCAGTACTTC. Variable domain in full (rest from reference TRBV19 and TRBJ2-5): DGGITQSPKYLFRKEGQNVTLSCEQNLNHDAMYWYRQDPGQGLRLIYYSQIVNDFQKGDIAEGYSVSREKKESFPLTVTSAQKNPTAFYLCASTPGGIETQYFGPGTRLLVL.

This clone was observed a few times. This chain uses TRBV9 with TRBJ1-1; D might be TRBD1 (5 bases). This CDR3 has 14 residues. CDR1 and CDR2 from the germline V gene are SGDLS and YYNGEE. The germline V and J ends were trimmed by 1 base and 2 bases, with 9 bases remaining between them. The CDR3 nucleotides are TGTGCCAGCAGCGTAAGGGGATCCAACACTGAAGCTTTCTTT. As protein: CASSVRGSNTEAFF.

V gene TRBV19 combines with J gene TRBJ1-2; a possible D gene is TRBD1 (5 bases). The germline V gene encodes CDR1 LNHDA and CDR2 SQIVND (reference sequence). The CDR3 covers 15 residues. V was clipped by 4 bases and J by 2 bases, with 14 bases between them. CDR3 sequence reads: CASSSKRGTNYGYTF. CDR3 in DNA: TGTGCCAGTAGTAGCAAACGGGGGACCAACTATGGCTACACCTTC.

This chain connects TRBV10-1 to TRBJ1-2; TRBD1 matches 7 bases. J lost 4 bases, V lost 5 bases, and 4 bases had no gene match. The CDR3 has 13 residues. Germline V CDR1 and CDR2: WNHNN, SYGVQD (reference sequence). The CDR3 is CASSPGTAYGYTF. As DNA, the CDR3 is TGCGCCAGCAGTCCTGGGACAGCCTATGGCTACACCTTC.

This clone was observed many times. The V gene is TRBV19, the J gene TRBJ1-1; D uncertain. The length of the CDR3 is 17 residues. V shed 4 bases and J shed 0 bases, with 18 bases lying between them. CDR1 and CDR2 (germline): LNHDA, SQIVND (reference sequence). The CDR3 nucleotides read TGTGCCAGTAGTACAAATAGGGCCATAAGCCTGAACACTGAAGCTTTCTTT. Its protein is CASSTNRAISLNTEAFF. Together with reference TRBV19 and TRBJ1-1, the CDR3 gives the full variable domain: DGGITQSPKYLFRKEGQNVTLSCEQNLNHDAMYWYRQDPGQGLRLIYYSQIVNDFQKGDIAEGYSVSREKKESFPLTVTSAQKNPTAFYLCASSTNRAISLNTEAFFGQGTRLTVV.

The chain has TRBV5-1 and TRBJ2-5; D assignment may be TRBD1 or TRBD2 (5 bases each). The end of the DNA aligns better with TRBJ2-7, so the J call may be wrong. The CDR3 is 15 amino acids. Per germline, CDR1 SGHRS and CDR2 YFSETQ. The CDR3 bases are TGCGCCAGCAGCGCCGGGACGGAAGTTAACTACGAGCAGTACTTC. This gives the protein CASSAGTEVNYEQYF.

In its sample, this clone was seen a few times. This chain connects TRBV9 to TRBJ1-1; possibly TRBD1 for D (5 bases). The CDR3 contains 16 residues. Germline V gene sequence: CDR1 SGDLS, CDR2 YYNGEE. Trimming left V 4 bases short and J 0 bases short, with 16 bases between. The CDR3 DNA follows: TGTGCCAGCAGCCCCGCCGGGGGAGGGCTGAACACTGAAGCTTTCTTT. It translates to CASSPAGGGLNTEAFF.

The chain recombines TRBV10-1 with TRBJ2-2; maybe TRBD1 (6 bases). CDR3 length equals 13 residues. CDR1 and CDR2 from the germline V gene are WNHNN and SYGVQD (reference sequence). V was shortened by 2 bases and J by 7 bases, with 8 bases between the two germline ends. The DNA of the CDR3 is TGCGCCAGCAGTGAGGGGGGCTACGGGGAGCTGTTTTTT. This gives the protein CASSEGGYGELFF.

V gene TRBV10-3 combines with J gene TRBJ2-3; 13 nucleotides align to TRBD2. Per germline, CDR1 ENHRY and CDR2 SYGVKD. The CDR3 spans 16 residues. With 6 bases clipped from V and 6 bases from J, the junction kept 9 bases outside the gene matches. The CDR3 sequence: CAIRRSGLAGEDTQYF. The CDR3 nucleotides are TGTGCCATCAGGCGATCTGGACTAGCGGGGGAGGATACGCAGTATTTT.

V and J are TRBV6-6 and TRBJ2-7, with D perhaps TRBD1 (6 bases). This CDR3 spans 13 amino acids. Trimming shortened V by 4 bases and J by 2 bases, and 9 bases separated the two germline ends. CDR1 and CDR2 from the germline V gene are MNHNY and SVGAGI (reference sequence). Here the CDR3 DNA reads TGTGCCAGCAGTTTCTCAGGGGCCTACGAGCAGTACTTC. Its translation is CASSFSGAYEQYF.

This chain connects TRBV28 to TRBJ1-5; D gene ambiguous. Trimming shortened V by 7 bases and J by 5 bases, and 9 bases separated the two germline ends. The CDR3 consists of 12 residues. Germline CDR1 reads MDHEN; CDR2 reads SYDVKM. The CDR3 DNA reads as TGTGCCAGCAACCGCGCATATCAGCCCCAGCATTTT. This encodes CASNRAYQPQHF.

This rearrangement joins TRBV7-9 to TRBJ2-7, with D possibly TRBD1 on 5 matching bases. Germline lookup yields CDR1 SEHNR and CDR2 FQNEAQ (reference sequence). The V gene lost 2 bases and the J gene lost 4 bases, with 9 bases spanning the gap. This CDR3 contains 13 residues. The CDR3 DNA reads TGTGCCAGCAGCTTAAGGGGCTTATACGAGCAGTACTTC. As protein: CASSLRGLYEQYF.

The chain uses TRBV13 and TRBJ1-1; D is uncertain. Germline V gene data show CDR1 as PRHDT and CDR2 as FYEKMQ (reference sequence). The CDR3 is made up of 13 amino acids. V gave up 1 base and J gave up 1 base, with 4 bases separating them. CDR3 DNA: TGTGCCAGCAGCTTAGAAAGGAACACTGAAGCTTTCTTT. Its protein product is CASSLERNTEAFF. The full variable domain, with the rest looked up from reference TRBV13 and TRBJ1-1, is AAGVIQSPRHLIKEKRETATLKCYPIPRHDTVYWYQQGPGQDPQFLISFYEKMQSDKGSIPDRFSAQQFSDYHSELNMSSLELGDSALYFCASSLERNTEAFFGQGTRLTVV.

J is TRBJ2-3 and V is TRBV2, with D unclear. V was pared by 0 bases and J by 11 bases, with 12 bases between. Germline CDR1 reads SNHLY; CDR2 reads FYNNEI. The CDR3 loop spans 13 amino acids. Here the CDR3 DNA reads TGTGCCAGCAGTGAAGCTCAACCCCTGAGGCAGTATTTT. Translating gives CASSEAQPLRQYF.

J is TRBJ2-1 and V is TRBV5-4; D perhaps matches TRBD2 (6 bases). The germline V gene encodes CDR1 SGHNT and CDR2 YYREEE (reference sequence). V shed 2 bases and J shed 8 bases, with 11 bases lying between them. The CDR3 contains 13 residues. CDR3: CASSFIPGDEQFF. Here the CDR3 DNA reads TGTGCCAGCAGCTTTATCCCGGGGGATGAGCAGTTCTTC.

This rearrangement joins TRBV19 to TRBJ2-1, with 10 bases that match TRBD2. V shed 5 bases and J 1 base; nucleotides not matched to a gene: 5. The CDR3 loop spans 16 amino acids. From germline, CDR1 is LNHDA and CDR2 SQIVND (reference sequence). This CDR3 is CASSSSGRRSYNEQFF. The CDR3 DNA sequence: TGTGCCAGTAGTTCTAGCGGGAGACGGTCCTACAATGAGCAGTTCTTC.

The gene calls are TRBV27 and TRBJ1-6; tentative D call: TRBD1 (5 bases). The CDR3 is made up of 18 amino acids. Trimming pared 5 bases from V and 0 bases from J, leaving 17 bases between. Germline V gives CDR1 MNHEY, CDR2 SMNVEV (reference sequence). CDR3 bases: TGTGCCAGCAGTACATGGGACTGGTACCTCTCCTATAATTCACCCCTCCACTTT. Protein product: CASSTWDWYLSYNSPLHF.

The V gene is TRBV11-2, the J gene TRBJ1-2; D call uncertain. CDR3 length: 15 amino acids. Deletions cut 4 bases from V and 2 bases from J, with 14 bases between. Germline V gene lookup returns CDR1 SGHAT and CDR2 FQNNGV. CDR3: CASSSLGVTNYGYTF. The CDR3 DNA follows: TGTGCCAGCAGCTCATTAGGAGTCACGAACTATGGCTACACCTTC.

About this clone: A junction boundary mismatches the germline segment, possibly from a read error. This chain links TRBV5-6 with TRBJ2-7, with D perhaps matching TRBD1 or TRBD2 (5 bases each). This CDR3 has 15 residues. Looked up from germline, CDR1 is SGHDT and CDR2 is YYEEEE. CDR3 protein: CASSLGTFVSHEQYF. DNA for the CDR3: TGTGCCAGCAGCTTAGGGACCTTTGTCTCCCACGAGCAGTACTTC.

CDR3 residues: CASRAANVLTF. The CDR3 coding sequence is TGTGCCAGCAGGGCGGCCAACGTCCTGACTTTC. The rearrangement joins TRBV5-6 to TRBJ2-6, with unresolved D. The CDR3 is made up of 11 amino acids. The germline gives CDR1 SGHDT, CDR2 YYEEEE. V lost 5 bases, J lost 6 bases, and 3 bases lay in between.

The rearrangement uses TRBV5-6 and TRBJ2-7, with 8 bases lining up with TRBD1. Germline CDR1 and CDR2: SGHDT and YYEEEE. The length of the CDR3 is 17 residues. Losses at the gene ends were 6 bases for V and 0 bases for J; bases not matched to a gene: 14. CDR3 amino acids: CASNPTIDRGSSYEQYF. DNA for the CDR3: TGTGCCAGCAACCCAACCATTGACAGGGGAAGCTCCTACGAGCAGTACTTC.

The V call is TRBV2, the J call TRBJ1-2; D is unclear. In germline, CDR1 is SNHLY, CDR2 FYNNEI. The CDR3 spans 12 residues. Trimming removed 6 bases at V and 8 bases at J, with 13 bases between. The CDR3 bases are TGTGCCAGCAGGTCATGGTCTACCGGCTACACCTTC. It yields the protein CASRSWSTGYTF.

V gene TRBV30 combines with J gene TRBJ2-1, with D possibly being TRBD1 or TRBD2 (6 bases each). The V end was cut by 0 bases, the J end by 7 bases, with 16 bases between. The V gene's germline CDR1 is GTSNPN and CDR2 SVGIG (reference sequence). This CDR3 region has 15 residues. CDR3 nucleotide sequence: TGTGCCTGGAGTGTACTAGCCGCCGGGACAAATGAGCAGTTCTTC. Protein product: CAWSVLAAGTNEQFF.